This T cell receptor beta chain was found in a study of chemoradiotherapy in HPV16-positive cancers. Overall study results and limits: Non-HPV-specific T cells did not expand in tumors during treatment, whereas candidate HPV-specific clones and E7-related motifs did. HPV-responsive T-cell expansion during chemoradiotherapy was linked to improved recurrence-free survival in HPV16-positive patients.

Repertoires were generated with immunoSEQ multiplex PCR, while TCRdb's copy carries only in-frame clones and drops some. This sample has about 24,000 clones, with roughly 94% found just once. Trimming cost V 5 bases and J 3 bases, with 17 bases left between them. This CDR3 is 16 amino acids long. The germline gives CDR1 SGHVS, CDR2 FQNEAQ. Only one count was recorded for this clone. Its cognate antigen is unknown. The sample here was taken from a patient who underwent chemoradiotherapy. The chain couples TRBV7-8 to TRBJ1-3, with D possibly being TRBD1 (6 bases). This TCR came from a human donor with HPV-associated anogenital cancer. CDR3 residues: CASSPARGAGGNTIYF. In nucleotides, the CDR3 is TGTGCCAGCAGCCCCGCAAGGGGGGCAGGTGGAAACACCATATATTTT.